The 10 T cell receptor beta chains below were found in one sample sequenced in a study of OX40 agonist ivuxolimab in advanced cancers. This table comes from immunoSEQ multiplex PCR, and its TCRdb copy is limited to in-frame clones, with some not included. The sample includes approximately 74,000 clones, 70% to 90% of them seen just once. The specimen comprised CD4+ or CD8+ T cells sorted from blood, sampled in a trial of the OX40 agonist ivuxolimab. Receptors were obtained from an adult with an advanced solid tumor such as melanoma, head and neck, liver or kidney cancer.

The rearrangement links TRBV7-9 to TRBJ2-1; 9 nucleotides match TRBD2. The CDR3 extends over 15 amino acids. V trimming: 5 bases; J trimming: 2 bases; junction bases outside the gene matches: 4. Per germline, CDR1 SEHNR and CDR2 FQNEAQ (reference sequence). Here the CDR3 DNA reads TGTGCCAGCAGCCTAAGCGGGAGGACCTACAATGAGCAGTTCTTC. Its protein product is CASSLSGRTYNEQFF.

The rearrangement uses TRBV4-3 and TRBJ2-1; TRBD1 aligns across 9 bases. V shed 0 bases and J 7 bases; nucleotides not matched to a gene: 13. The CDR3 runs 18 residues. Germline assignment: CDR1 LGHNA and CDR2 YSLEER. The CDR3 DNA reads TGCGCCAGCAGCCAAGATCTAAGGGACAGGGCGGAGTTTAATGAGCAGTTCTTC. Its translation: CASSQDLRDRAEFNEQFF.

The chain joins TRBV18 to TRBJ2-7; no firm D call. The CDR3 sequence is 14 residues long. Trimming left V 3 bases short and J 1 base short, with 10 bases between. From germline, CDR1 is KGHSH and CDR2 LQKENI. The CDR3 DNA reads TGTGCCAGCTCACCGGTGGGAAGTTCCTACGAGCAGTACTTC. This codes for CASSPVGSSYEQYF.

V and J are TRBV7-3 and TRBJ1-2; D gene uncertain. CDR1 SGHTA and CDR2 FQGTGA come from the germline V gene. The CDR3 covers 15 residues. Deletions cut 5 bases from V and 4 bases from J, with 17 bases between. CDR3 protein: CASSPTGEAGYGYTF. The CDR3 nucleotides read TGTGCCAGCAGCCCAACCGGGGAAGCGGGCTATGGCTACACCTTC. The whole variable domain, filled in from reference TRBV7-3 and TRBJ1-2, reads GAGVSQTPSNKVTEKGKYVELRCDPISGHTALYWYRQSLGQGPEFLIYFQGTGAADDSGLPNDRFFAVRPEGSVSTLKIQRTERGDSAVYLCASSPTGEAGYGYTFGSGTRLTVV.

V is TRBV6-6 and J is TRBJ2-5, with 8 bases matching TRBD1. The ends lost 7 bases at V and 5 bases at J; junction bases unmatched: 15. Germline V gene lookup returns CDR1 MNHNY and CDR2 SVGAGI (reference sequence). CDR3 length equals 16 residues. DNA for the CDR3: TGTGCCAGCAAATTAGGGGGCGACAGGGGCGCGGAGACCCAGTACTTC. Translation: CASKLGGDRGAETQYF.

This rearrangement joins TRBV5-1 to TRBJ2-2, with D perhaps TRBD2 (5 bases). The CDR3 contains 14 residues. V was trimmed by 7 bases and J by 6 bases, leaving 16 bases between them. Germline loops: CDR1 SGHRS, CDR2 YFSETQ. CDR3: CASCGGTFSGELFF. The CDR3 nucleotides read TGCGCCAGCTGCGGAGGTACTTTCTCCGGGGAGCTGTTTTTT.

The table lists this clone with a count of one. The chain carries TRBV27 and TRBJ1-5; 10 bases line up with TRBD1. Germline V gene data show CDR1 as MNHEY and CDR2 as SMNVEV (reference sequence). This CDR3 contains 18 residues. V trimming: 1 base; J trimming: 4 bases; junction bases outside the gene matches: 10. CDR3 DNA: TGTGCCAGCAGTTTATGGACAGGGGGTTCCCGACCGAATCAGCCCCAGCATTTT. This sequence encodes CASSLWTGGSRPNQPQHF.

The chain combines TRBV6-1 with TRBJ1-1; TRBD1 aligns across 7 bases. V shed 10 bases and J 4 bases; nucleotides not matched to a gene: 3. Per germline, CDR1 MNHNS and CDR2 SASEGT. This CDR3 contains 11 residues. The CDR3: CATRTGTEAFF. CDR3 bases: TGTGCCACTAGGACAGGCACTGAAGCTTTCTTT.

The CDR3 here is CASSPPGQPQHF. The CDR3 region has the DNA TGTGCCAGCAGCCCCCCCGGCCAGCCCCAGCATTTT. This sequence joins TRBV7-2 and TRBJ1-5, with D uncertain. Trimming stripped 5 bases from V and 7 bases from J, with 9 bases between. The V gene's germline CDR1 is SGHTA and CDR2 FQGNSA. CDR3 size: 12 residues.

V gene TRBV6-1 combines with J gene TRBJ2-1; the D is unclear. Germline CDR1 is MNHNS and CDR2 is SASEGT. Trimming pared 2 bases from V and 6 bases from J, leaving 8 bases between. The CDR3 has 13 residues. DNA of the CDR3: TGTGCCAGCAGTGAACGGGCGGCCAATGAGCAGTTCTTC. Encoded protein: CASSERAANEQFF.